Here is one TCR beta chain with its context. Per the authors' pipeline: Reference gene primer amplification in the assay estimated nucleated cell counts. Using immunoSEQ multiplex PCR, the repertoire was profiled, and TCRdb retains in-frame clones only, with some absent. Clonal size and the V and J genes are those of that table, whereas D and trimming came from the DNA. The sample comprises about 100,000 clones, more than 65% of which are singletons, and over 10% rests with the top ten. This CDR3 has 14 residues. V gave up 7 bases and J gave up 8 bases, with 18 bases separating them. Germline V gives CDR1 MNHEY, CDR2 SMNVEV (reference sequence). This specimen belongs to a study of blood T cell repertoires in COVID-19.

V gene TRBV27 combines with J gene TRBJ1-3; D uncertain. Sequencing input: peripheral blood. This clonotype originated in a woman aged 70-85 years with acute or convalescent COVID-19. The CDR3 spells CASTRGRSSDTIYF. The CDR3 DNA is TGTGCCAGCACACGCGGAAGGTCGTCGGACACCATATATTTT.